The rows below give T cell receptor beta chains drawn from one sample of a study of CD8 T cells in ankylosing spondylitis. TCRdb itself ran the 5' RACE reads through MiXCR, one entry per CDR3 protein. Of around 340,000 distinct CDR3 sequences listed, approximately 15% are singletons. The sample comprised blood, either unsorted or a sorted T cell fraction (not recorded which). These TCRs come from a male donor with ankylosing spondylitis or in good health (not recorded which). The CDR3 runs from the conserved cysteine through the conserved F or W. D genes are given only for firm matches. A clone size is listed for some rows: how often the clone was seen (once, few, many), or a class if it is expanded.

.	TRBV5-1	TRBD2	TRBJ2-1	CASSLVASGGAEDF	TGCGCCAGCAGCTTGGTGGCTAGCGGGGGGGCCGAGGACTTC
.	TRBV11-2	.	TRBJ2-1	CASSLIGGIGEQFF	TGTGCCAGCAGCTTAATCGGCGGGATAGGGGAGCAGTTCTTC
many	TRBV10-3	.	TRBJ1-2	CAISVLPDYGYTF	TGTGCCATCAGTGTCCTTCCGGACTATGGCTACACCTTC
.	TRBV30	TRBD1	TRBJ2-6	CAWSVGTASGANVLTF	TGTGCCTGGAGTGTAGGGACAGCCTCTGGGGCCAACGTCCTGACTTTC
.	TRBV27	.	TRBJ1-2	CASRDLGGGNYGYTF	TGTGCCAGCAGGGACTTAGGGGGAGGTAACTATGGCTACACCTTC
.	TRBV3-1	.	TRBJ1-2	CASSTLLNYGYTF	TGTGCCAGCAGCACACTCCTTAACTATGGCTACACCTTC
.	TRBV20-1	TRBD2	TRBJ2-3	CSARGGGASVDTQYF	TGCAGTGCTAGAGGCGGGGGGGCCTCGGTAGATACGCAGTATTTT
few	TRBV5-1	.	TRBJ1-1	CASSFGQGGAFF	TGCGCCAGCAGCTTCGGCCAGGGTGGAGCTTTCTTT
few	TRBV7-2	TRBD1	TRBJ2-4	CASSLPTGMRNIQYF	TGTGCCAGCAGCTTACCGACAGGGATGAGAAACATTCAGTACTTC
many	TRBV4-1	TRBD1	TRBJ2-3	CASSQDSPGQGYDTQYF	TGCGCCAGCAGCCAAGATAGTCCGGGACAGGGATATGATACGCAGTATTTT
few	TRBV20-1	.	TRBJ1-3	CSALDSRSGNTIYF	TGCAGTGCTTTGGATTCCCGCTCTGGAAACACCATATATTTT
few	TRBV7-2	.	TRBJ2-4	CASSPGTNRDIQYF	TGTGCCAGCAGCCCCGGAACTAACAGAGACATTCAGTACTTC
.	TRBV12-3/TRBV12-4	TRBD1	TRBJ2-5	CASSFPGGMETQYF	TGTGCCAGCAGTTTTCCAGGGGGCATGGAGACCCAGTACTTC
few	TRBV4-2	.	TRBJ1-1	CASSHWPERDTTEAFF	TGTGCCAGCAGCCACTGGCCTGAACGGGATACCACTGAAGCTTTCTTT
.	TRBV10-1	TRBD1	TRBJ2-1	CARSPGQGYNEQFF	TGCGCCAGGAGTCCGGGACAGGGATACAATGAGCAGTTCTTC
.	TRBV6-1	TRBD2	TRBJ2-3	CASKLAGRPDTQYF	TGTGCCAGCAAACTAGCGGGGAGACCAGATACGCAGTATTTT
.	TRBV20-1	TRBD2	TRBJ2-1	CSARDQLAGNYYEQFF	TGCAGTGCTAGAGATCAGCTAGCGGGAAATTACTATGAGCAGTTCTTC
few	TRBV10-3	.	TRBJ1-1	CATKAPMGQAFF	TGTGCCACCAAAGCCCCGATGGGTCAAGCTTTCTTT
.	TRBV5-1	TRBD2	TRBJ2-7	CASSLPSGGIGDEQYF	TGCGCCAGCAGCCTTCCTAGCGGCGGTATAGGAGACGAGCAGTACTTC
few	TRBV7-6	.	TRBJ1-3	CASSLSYRGLSSGNTIYF	TGTGCCAGCAGCTTATCATATCGGGGGTTGAGCTCTGGAAACACCATATATTTT
.	TRBV28	TRBD1	TRBJ1-1	CASSYQGAATEAFF	TGTGCCAGCAGTTACCAGGGGGCGGCCACTGAAGCTTTCTTT
few	TRBV5-1	TRBD2	TRBJ2-2	CASSFKGGSTGELFF	TGCGCCAGCAGCTTCAAGGGAGGGAGCACCGGGGAGCTGTTTTTT
few	TRBV6-6	TRBD2	TRBJ2-5	CASSYREEETQYF	TGTGCCAGCAGTTACCGGGAGGAAGAGACCCAGTACTTC
many	TRBV20-1	.	TRBJ1-5	CSARVGNNQPQHF	TGCAGTGCTAGAGTGGGGAACAATCAGCCCCAGCATTTT
few	TRBV6-5	.	TRBJ2-2	CASSYPQATTANTGELFF	TGTGCCAGCAGTTACCCCCAGGCTACGACGGCGAACACCGGGGAGCTGTTTTTT
many	TRBV4-2	.	TRBJ2-5	CASSQELLGLQETQYF	TGTGCCAGCAGCCAAGAGTTGCTCGGCCTTCAAGAGACCCAGTACTTC
few	TRBV24-1	.	TRBJ2-3	CATSGQGDDTQYF	TGTGCCACCAGTGGCCAGGGAGATGATACGCAGTATTTT
.	TRBV20-1	TRBD2	TRBJ2-1	CSARDSSGLYNEQFF	TGCAGTGCTAGAGACTCTAGCGGGCTGTACAATGAGCAGTTCTTC
.	TRBV4-1	.	TRBJ2-7	CASSQDREYEQYF	TGCGCCAGCAGCCAAGATCGAGAGTACGAGCAGTACTTC
few	TRBV20-1	.	TRBJ2-7	CSAAGGSPFYEQYF	TGCAGTGCAGCGGGCGGATCCCCCTTCTACGAGCAGTACTTC
few	TRBV5-1	TRBD2	TRBJ2-2	CASSLTSGKTGELFF	TGCGCCAGCAGCTTGACTAGCGGGAAGACCGGGGAGCTGTTTTTT
.	TRBV5-4	.	TRBJ1-1	CASHRRHDTEAFF	TGTGCCAGCCATAGGCGCCATGACACTGAAGCTTTCTTT
.	TRBV15	TRBD2	TRBJ2-2	CATSRVGLAGARPNTGELFF	TGTGCCACCAGCAGAGTGGGACTAGCGGGGGCCCGACCGAACACCGGGGAGCTGTTTTTT
.	TRBV9	TRBD2	TRBJ2-1	CASSVASSGNNEQFF	TGTGCCAGCAGCGTAGCCTCTAGCGGGAACAATGAGCAGTTCTTC
many	TRBV2	TRBD1	TRBJ1-1	CASLRQGMGTEAFF	TGTGCCAGCCTCCGACAGGGCATGGGCACTGAAGCTTTCTTT
.	TRBV28	.	TRBJ2-1	CASSPPLARVGGEQFF	TGTGCCAGCAGTCCTCCCCTAGCCCGGGTCGGTGGTGAGCAGTTCTTC
.	TRBV9	TRBD2	TRBJ2-7	CASSPRPGTSGGAYEQYF	TGTGCCAGCAGCCCACGTCCCGGGACTAGCGGGGGGGCCTACGAGCAGTACTTC
few	TRBV27	TRBD1	TRBJ1-6	CASRGPTGDSSPLHF	TGTGCCAGCAGGGGGCCGACAGGGGATAGTTCACCCCTCCACTTT
few	TRBV3-1	.	TRBJ1-3	CASSQERSGNTIYF	TGTGCCAGCAGCCAAGAACGTTCTGGAAACACCATATATTTT
few	TRBV7-2	TRBD1	TRBJ2-7	CASSFLGTGSYEQYF	TGTGCCAGCAGCTTTCTAGGGACAGGGTCCTACGAGCAGTACTTC
.	TRBV25-1	.	TRBJ2-1	CASSESDRIYNEQFF	TGTGCCAGCAGTGAAAGTGACAGAATCTACAATGAGCAGTTCTTC
.	TRBV10-3	.	TRBJ2-5	CAIREGIQETQYF	TGTGCCATCAGAGAAGGCATACAAGAGACCCAGTACTTC
many	TRBV5-1	TRBD1	TRBJ1-1	CASSLALRDRGMTEAFF	TGCGCCAGCAGCTTGGCCCTCCGGGACAGGGGGATGACTGAAGCTTTCTTT
many	TRBV10-3	.	TRBJ2-2	CAISESQVNTGELFF	TGTGCCATCAGTGAAAGTCAGGTTAACACCGGGGAGCTGTTTTTT
.	TRBV19	.	TRBJ1-4	CASSIEAQGEKLFF	TGTGCCAGTAGTATCGAGGCACAGGGTGAAAAACTGTTTTTT
few	TRBV5-1	.	TRBJ1-2	CASTSHMGLNYGYTF	TGCGCCAGCACCTCACACATGGGACTAAACTATGGCTACACCTTC
many	TRBV7-8	.	TRBJ2-1	CASSLDGSYYNEQFF	TGTGCCAGCAGCTTGGATGGGTCTTACTACAATGAGCAGTTCTTC
.	TRBV9	TRBD2	TRBJ2-3	CASSAPLAGGPKDTQYF	TGTGCCAGCAGCGCCCCTCTAGCGGGGGGGCCTAAAGATACGCAGTATTTT
.	TRBV12-3/TRBV12-4	.	TRBJ2-1	CASSLGRILNEQFF	TGTGCCAGCAGTTTAGGGCGGATCCTGAATGAGCAGTTCTTC
.	TRBV6-5	TRBD1	TRBJ2-7	CASSSDRGLYEQYF	TGTGCCAGCAGTTCGGACAGGGGGCTGTACGAGCAGTACTTC
few	TRBV11-3	.	TRBJ2-7	CASSPLYEQYEQYF	TGTGCCAGCAGCCCCCTCTACGAACAATACGAGCAGTACTTC
.	TRBV18	TRBD1	TRBJ2-7	CASSPPTGGFDEQYF	TGTGCCAGCTCACCACCCACAGGGGGTTTCGACGAGCAGTACTTC
few	TRBV24-1	.	TRBJ1-2	CATSDSSGSPRGYTF	TGTGCCACCAGTGACTCCTCAGGGTCCCCACGCGGCTACACCTTC
.	TRBV5-8	TRBD1	TRBJ2-5	CASSLGTGAPETQYF	TGTGCCAGCAGCTTGGGGACAGGGGCTCCGGAGACCCAGTACTTC
.	TRBV28	.	TRBJ1-1	CASSLYRGMNTEAFF	TGTGCCAGCAGTTTATATCGGGGCATGAACACTGAAGCTTTCTTT
.	TRBV20-1	.	TRBJ2-2	CSARSSDTGELFF	TGCAGTGCTCGTTCGAGCGACACCGGGGAGCTGTTTTTT
.	TRBV9	TRBD1	TRBJ2-7	CASTQGIRDSEQYF	TGTGCCAGCACCCAAGGAATCAGGGACAGCGAGCAGTACTTC
.	TRBV5-1	TRBD2	TRBJ2-7	CASSFDSAGGLYEQYF	TGCGCCAGCAGCTTTGATTCGGCGGGAGGACTCTACGAGCAGTACTTC
.	TRBV5-5	.	TRBJ1-6	CASSSEVDRPLHF	TGTGCCAGCAGCTCGGAGGTGGATCGGCCCCTCCACTTT
many	TRBV7-9	TRBD1	TRBJ1-4	CASTPGVIRGEKLFF	TGTGCCAGCACGCCGGGCGTGATCAGGGGGGAAAAACTGTTTTTT